These 32 T cell receptor beta chains were sequenced from one sample in a study of read filtering for tumor transcriptome and immune sequencing. This library used around 0.4 ug RNA and molecular barcoded adaptors spanning alpha/delta and beta/gamma chains. TCRdb re-called the reads through MiXCR, storing one row per CDR3 protein. The table has roughly 90,000 distinct CDR3 sequences, about 22% seen once. The sample taken for sequencing was a population of CD138-negative cells sorted from bone marrow. These receptors came from a donor aged 40 or over with multiple myeloma.

There are a few counts of this clonotype. The chain couples TRBV28 to TRBJ2-7; 8 nucleotides line up with TRBD2. Losses at the gene ends were 6 bases for V and 5 bases for J; bases not matched to a gene: 15. The CDR3 runs to 16 residues. Germline values: CDR1 MDHEN, CDR2 SYDVKM. The CDR3 region is CASRPHGLARANEQYF. CDR3 in DNA: TGTGCCAGCAGACCCCACGGACTAGCTCGGGCCAACGAGCAGTACTTC.

The sample holds many counts of this clonotype. CDR3 coding DNA: TGTGCCAGCAGCGGGGACCTCTCGACTAGAGAGCAGTACTTC. It yields the protein CASSGDLSTREQYF. J is TRBJ2-7 and V is TRBV5-4; maybe TRBD2 (6 bases). Per the germline V gene, CDR1 is SGHNT and CDR2 is YYREEE (reference sequence). The CDR3 has 14 residues. V gave up 4 bases and J gave up 7 bases, with 18 bases separating them.

The V gene is TRBV12-3 or TRBV12-4, the J gene TRBJ1-6; D possibly corresponds to TRBD1 (6 bases). The CDR3 has 13 amino acids. V lost 8 bases and J lost 8, with 13 bases in between. The CDR3 region has the DNA TGTGCCAGCCGGGGGGCCGGCGATTCACCCCTCCACTTT. Translated: CASRGAGDSPLHF.

This clonotype was seen ten or more times. The chain employs TRBV20-1 and TRBJ1-2, with unresolved D. There are 13 residues in the CDR3. CDR1 is DFQATT, CDR2 SNEGSKA, per germline (reference sequence). V was clipped by 6 bases and J by 5 bases, with 16 bases between them. CDR3 loop: CSAAQRLRYGYTF. Here the CDR3 DNA reads TGCAGTGCAGCACAGAGGTTAAGATATGGCTACACCTTC.

This clonotype was seen at least ten times. The J gene is TRBJ2-1, the V gene TRBV12-3 or TRBV12-4; 11 bases fit TRBD2. There are 17 residues in the CDR3. J was trimmed by 0 bases and V by 6 bases; bases with no gene match: 7. The CDR3 protein is CASSRGLAVYSYNEQFF. In DNA form, the CDR3 reads TGTGCCAGCAGCCGGGGACTAGCGGTTTACTCCTACAATGAGCAGTTCTTC.

This clonotype came up many times. V and J are TRBV6-1 and TRBJ1-5; TRBD1 matches at 7 bases. The CDR3 sequence is 13 residues long. V dropped 6 bases and J dropped 4; count of bases not matched to a gene: 3. CDR1 is MNHNS, CDR2 SASEGT, per germline. CDR3 coding DNA: TGTGCCAGCAGCAGGGGGGGAAATCAGCCCCAGCATTTT. Translating gives CASSRGGNQPQHF.

The sample holds a few counts of this clonotype. The chain uses TRBV6-2 or TRBV6-3 and TRBJ2-2; 10 nucleotides agree with TRBD1. CDR3 size: 15 residues. J gave up 7 bases and V 4 bases, and 6 bases lay outside the gene matches. Germline lookup yields CDR1 MNHEY and CDR2 SVGEGT. The CDR3 DNA reads as TGTGCCAGCAGTTTTCGACAGGGGGCAGTCGGGGAGCTGTTTTTT. Protein sequence: CASSFRQGAVGELFF.

The chain carries TRBV6-6 and TRBJ1-5; D is uncertain. The CDR3 contains 15 residues. The V end was cut by 5 bases, the J end by 6 bases, with 17 bases between. Germline-derived CDR1 and CDR2 are MNHNY and SVGAGI (reference sequence). CDR3 sequence (DNA): TGTGCCAGCAGTCACACCCGCGAGGGTGGTCAGCCCCAGCATTTT. It is translated as CASSHTREGGQPQHF.

This clonotype was seen only a few times. V is TRBV7-2 and J is TRBJ2-1; 7 positions agree with TRBD2. The CDR3 is 13 amino acids. Germline trimming cut 4 bases from V and 4 bases from J; bases unmatched to any gene: 1. The germline gives CDR1 SGHTA, CDR2 FQGNSA. CDR3 amino acids: CASSWGGYNEQFF. In nucleotides, the CDR3 is TGTGCCAGCAGCTGGGGGGGATACAATGAGCAGTTCTTC.

The chain uses TRBV24-1 and TRBJ1-4; possibly TRBD1 for D (5 bases). The germline V gene encodes CDR1 KGHDR and CDR2 SFDVKD. The CDR3 extends over 17 amino acids. Trimming removed 7 bases from V and 0 bases from J, with 17 bases in between. CDR3 protein: CATSSGTDFATNEKLFF. CDR3 coding DNA: TGTGCCACCAGCTCCGGGACGGACTTCGCAACTAATGAAAAACTGTTTTTT.

Many counts were recorded for this clonotype. The J gene is TRBJ1-1, the V gene TRBV5-1; the D gene is possibly TRBD1 (6 bases). CDR1 is SGHRS, CDR2 YFSETQ, per germline. CDR3 size: 14 residues. Trimming pared 4 bases from V and 4 bases from J, leaving 14 bases between. The CDR3 reads CASSKRPGVTEAFF. The CDR3 DNA is TGCGCCAGCAGCAAAAGGCCAGGGGTCACTGAAGCTTTCTTT.

The table lists this clonotype with many counts. The CDR3 DNA sequence: TGCGCCAGCAGCCCACTCAGTGGCTACAACACCGGGGAGCTGTTTTTT. Translated: CASSPLSGYNTGELFF. The chain uses TRBV5-1 and TRBJ2-2; the D is unclear. Trimming removed 4 bases at V and 2 bases at J, with 15 bases between. Germline V gene lookup returns CDR1 SGHRS and CDR2 YFSETQ. The CDR3 spans 16 residues.

The chain has TRBV7-9 and TRBJ1-2; possibly TRBD1 for D (6 bases). Germline lookup yields CDR1 SEHNR and CDR2 FQNEAQ (reference sequence). V gave up 5 bases and J gave up 9 bases, with 16 bases separating them. CDR3 length: 13 amino acids. CDR3 nucleotide sequence: TGTGCCAGCAGCCAAGGGGACATCGGAAGCTACACCTTC. This sequence encodes CASSQGDIGSYTF.

In its sample, this clonotype was seen many times. The gene calls are TRBV20-1 and TRBJ1-1; the D gene is possibly TRBD1 (6 bases). This CDR3 is built from 16 residues. The V and J ends lost 4 bases and 0 bases respectively, with 18 bases between them. Per germline, CDR1 DFQATT and CDR2 SNEGSKA (reference sequence). The CDR3 is CSATSSGGPMNTEAFF. In DNA form, the CDR3 reads TGCAGTGCTACCTCAAGTGGGGGGCCGATGAACACTGAAGCTTTCTTT.

This sequence joins TRBV6-5 and TRBJ1-2, with 8 bases that match TRBD1. V shed 6 bases, J shed 0 bases, and the junction held 12 bases outside the gene matches. Germline V gives CDR1 MNHEY, CDR2 SVGAGI. There are 17 residues in the CDR3. The CDR3 nucleotides are TGTGCCAGCAGAACCTGGATGGACAGGGCCTCTAACTATGGCTACACCTTC. Residues: CASRTWMDRASNYGYTF.

This clonotype has ten or more counts. V is TRBV18 and J is TRBJ1-1; 7 nucleotides agree with TRBD1. The V segment lost 3 bases and the J segment 3 bases; nucleotides outside the gene matches: 7. The germline gives CDR1 KGHSH, CDR2 LQKENI. The CDR3 contains 15 residues. The CDR3 sequence is CASSPSTGLDTEAFF. CDR3 in DNA: TGTGCCAGCTCACCGTCGACAGGGCTGGACACTGAAGCTTTCTTT.

The V call is TRBV19, the J call TRBJ1-5; weak D call: TRBD1 (5 bases). Trimming stripped 10 bases from V and 2 bases from J, with 12 bases between. CDR3 size: 13 residues. CDR1 is LNHDA, CDR2 SQIVND, per germline (reference sequence). In DNA form, the CDR3 reads TGTGCCACCGGTGGGGCGGGCAATCAGCCCCAGCATTTT. Its translation: CATGGAGNQPQHF.

This clonotype appeared many times. This chain joins TRBV20-1 and TRBJ1-1; 7 bases map to TRBD1. Losses at the gene ends were 1 base for V and 3 bases for J; bases not matched to a gene: 8. Germline V gene data show CDR1 as DFQATT and CDR2 as SNEGSKA (reference sequence). The CDR3 has 15 amino acids. CDR3 loop: CSARGGTAQDTEAFF. DNA of the CDR3: TGCAGTGCTAGAGGCGGGACAGCCCAGGACACTGAAGCTTTCTTT.

For this clonotype: A read error may explain this, as a much larger clone is one base away. This chain connects TRBV5-1 to TRBJ1-6; D possibly corresponds to TRBD1 (6 bases). The CDR3 has 14 residues. Germline-derived CDR1 and CDR2 are SGHRS and YFSETQ. CDR3 amino acids: CASSLVDRNSPPHF. The CDR3 coding sequence is TGCGCCAGCAGCTTGGTCGACAGGAATTCACCCCCCCACTTT.

On this clonotype: A clone one base away is much larger, so this may be a read error. V gene TRBV2 combines with J gene TRBJ2-2; 7 nucleotides agree with TRBD1. CDR1 SNHLY and CDR2 FYNNEI come from the germline V gene. The CDR3 sequence is 14 residues long. The DNA of the CDR3 is TGTGCCAGCATTGGGACAGTTGTCACCGGGGAGCTGCTTTTT. It is translated as CASIGTVVTGELLF.

By share of the sample, this clonotype is medium-sized. The chain is built from TRBV9 and TRBJ1-1, with TRBD1 matching over 10 bases. Germline CDR1 reads SGDLS; CDR2 reads YYNGEE. The CDR3 totals 15 residues. The V and J ends lost 4 bases and 3 bases, in that order; junction bases with no gene match: 6. The CDR3 nucleotides are TGTGCCAGCAGCATGACGGGACAGGGGTACACTGAAGCTTTCTTT. Translating it yields CASSMTGQGYTEAFF.

This clonotype occurred many times. The chain combines TRBV18 with TRBJ2-7; 8 bases are a match to TRBD1. CDR3 length: 15 residues. The trim removed 3 bases at V and 1 base at J, leaving 5 bases unmatched. Germline V CDR1 and CDR2: KGHSH, LQKENI. The CDR3 sequence is CASSPSGGPSYEQYF. As DNA, the CDR3 is TGTGCCAGCTCACCTTCAGGGGGCCCTTCCTACGAGCAGTACTTC.

This clonotype occurred a few times. This chain uses TRBV20-1 with TRBJ2-3, with TRBD2 matching 8 bases. CDR1 and CDR2 (germline): DFQATT, SNEGSKA (reference sequence). The V segment lost 0 bases and the J segment 3 bases; nucleotides outside the gene matches: 11. This CDR3 spans 17 amino acids. CDR3 DNA sequence: TGCAGTGCTAGAGATAGTAGTCGGGGGGGCCTGACAGATACGCAGTATTTT. As protein: CSARDSSRGGLTDTQYF.

In its sample, this clonotype was seen many times. This chain connects TRBV20-1 to TRBJ1-2; D remains ambiguous. Germline V gene data show CDR1 as DFQATT and CDR2 as SNEGSKA (reference sequence). Deletions cut 6 bases from V and 8 bases from J, with 16 bases between. This CDR3 region has 12 residues. This CDR3 reads CSAPAASGGYTF. For the CDR3, the DNA is TGCAGTGCGCCGGCCGCCTCTGGCGGCTACACCTTC.

The rearrangement links TRBV4-2 to TRBJ1-4, with 9 positions matching TRBD1. Per germline, CDR1 LGHNA and CDR2 YNFKEQ. The J segment lost 7 bases and the V segment lost 3 bases, leaving 3 bases of the junction unmatched. The CDR3 sequence is 14 residues long. The CDR3 nucleotides read TGTGCCAGCAGCCACGGGACAGGGTTTGAAAAACTGTTTTTT. Amino acid sequence: CASSHGTGFEKLFF.

As to this clonotype: This could be a read error, since a much larger clone is one nucleotide away. The CDR3 carries no conserved terminal phenylalanine or tryptophan, so it likely arises from a read error. The chain employs TRBV12-3 or TRBV12-4 and TRBJ1-2, with TRBD1 identical over 8 bases. The CDR3 has 13 amino acids. V dropped 5 bases and J dropped 4; count of bases not matched to a gene: 3. The CDR3 sequence is CASSGQGTYGYTL. In DNA form, the CDR3 reads TGTGCCAGCAGTGGACAGGGCACCTATGGCTACACCCTC.

This clonotype was counted ten times or more. The chain links TRBV7-9 to TRBJ1-1; maybe TRBD1 (6 bases). Trimming pared 4 bases from V and 4 bases from J, leaving 10 bases between. In germline, CDR1 is SEHNR, CDR2 FQNEAQ (reference sequence). This CDR3 has 13 amino acids. CDR3 loop: CASSSQGFTEAFF. DNA of the CDR3: TGTGCCAGCAGCTCTCAGGGGTTCACTGAAGCTTTCTTT. The full variable domain, with the rest looked up from reference TRBV7-9 and TRBJ1-1, is DTGVSQNPRHKITKRGQNVTFRCDPISEHNRLYWYRQTLGQGPEFLTYFQNEAQLEKSRLLSDRFSAERPKGSFSTLEIQRTEQGDSAMYLCASSSQGFTEAFFGQGTRLTVV.

At least ten counts were recorded for this clonotype. The rearrangement links TRBV7-8 to TRBJ2-3; D possibly uses TRBD1 or TRBD2 (5 bases each). Trimming stripped 7 bases from V and 3 bases from J, with 17 bases between. Germline V gives CDR1 SGHVS, CDR2 FQNEAQ. This CDR3 comprises 15 residues. The DNA of the CDR3 is TGTGCCAGCACCACCGGGACCTCCGGAACAGATACGCAGTATTTT. Translation: CASTTGTSGTDTQYF. The variable domain in full, with the rest retrieved from reference TRBV7-8 and TRBJ2-3, is GAGVSQSPRYKVAKRGQDVALRCDPISGHVSLFWYQQALGQGPEFLTYFQNEAQLDKSGLPSDRFFAERPEGSVSTLKIQRTQQEDSAVYLCASTTGTSGTDTQYFGPGTRLTVL.

This clonotype showed up many times. The chain joins TRBV20-1 to TRBJ2-5, with 9 bases fitting TRBD2. In germline, CDR1 is DFQATT, CDR2 SNEGSKA (reference sequence). Trimming took 6 bases from V and 1 from J; bases not matched to a gene: 6. The CDR3 spans 14 residues. CDR3 loop: CSAGSGGSQETQYF. The CDR3 bases are TGCAGTGCCGGGAGCGGGGGGTCCCAAGAGACCCAGTACTTC.

In this sample, this clonotype turned up many times. The CDR3 protein is CASLLALSYNEQFF. DNA for the CDR3: TGTGCCAGCCTACTAGCCCTCTCCTACAATGAGCAGTTCTTC. V is TRBV6-1 and J is TRBJ2-1; TRBD2 might be the D (6 bases). Germline CDR1 reads MNHNS; CDR2 reads SASEGT. The CDR3 extends over 14 amino acids. Trimming removed 8 bases at V and 0 bases at J, with 11 bases between.

This clonotype was detected a few times. Without the conserved terminal phenylalanine or tryptophan, this CDR3 likely stems from a read error. The chain has TRBV2 and TRBJ2-7; 9 nucleotides align to TRBD1. From germline, CDR1 is SNHLY and CDR2 FYNNEI. The junction had 9 bases not matched to a gene; V was cut back by 7 bases and J by 5 bases. This CDR3 has 14 amino acids. In nucleotides, the CDR3 is TGTGCCAGCACCTCCGGGACAGGGTTCCACGAGCAGTACCTC. Its protein product is CASTSGTGFHEQYL.

This clonotype was recorded at least ten times. V usage is TRBV20-1 and J usage is TRBJ2-5; 7 bases map to TRBD2. The CDR3 runs 14 residues. Germline CDR1 is DFQATT and CDR2 is SNEGSKA (reference sequence). V lost 7 bases, J lost 3 bases, and 11 bases stayed unmatched. This CDR3 is CSDPREGGEETQYF. The CDR3 bases are TGCAGTGACCCGAGGGAGGGTGGGGAAGAGACCCAGTACTTC.